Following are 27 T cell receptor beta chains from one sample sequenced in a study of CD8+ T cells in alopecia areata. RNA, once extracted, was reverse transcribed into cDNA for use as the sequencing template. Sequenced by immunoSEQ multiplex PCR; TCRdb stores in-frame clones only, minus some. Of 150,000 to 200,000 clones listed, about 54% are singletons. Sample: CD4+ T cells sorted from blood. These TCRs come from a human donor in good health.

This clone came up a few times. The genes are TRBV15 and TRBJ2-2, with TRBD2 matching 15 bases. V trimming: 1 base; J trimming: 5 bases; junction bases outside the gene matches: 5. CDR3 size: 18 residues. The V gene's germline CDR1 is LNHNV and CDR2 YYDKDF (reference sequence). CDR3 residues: CATSRGGTSGRSTGELFF. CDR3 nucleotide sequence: TGTGCCACCAGCAGAGGAGGGACTAGCGGGAGGAGTACCGGGGAGCTGTTTTTT.

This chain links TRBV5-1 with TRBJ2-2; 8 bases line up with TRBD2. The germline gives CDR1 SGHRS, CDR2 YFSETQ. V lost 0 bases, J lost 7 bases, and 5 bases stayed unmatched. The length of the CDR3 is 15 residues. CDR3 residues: CASSLGTSRIGELFF. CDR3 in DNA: TGCGCCAGCAGCTTGGGGACTAGCCGCATCGGGGAGCTGTTTTTT.

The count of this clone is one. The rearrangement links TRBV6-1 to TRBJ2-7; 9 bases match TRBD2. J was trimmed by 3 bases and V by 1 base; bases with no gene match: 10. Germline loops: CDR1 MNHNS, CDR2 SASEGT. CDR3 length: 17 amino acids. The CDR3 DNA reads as TGTGCCAGCAGTGAAGACTCTAGCGGGATTCAAGGCTACGAGCAGTACTTC. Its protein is CASSEDSSGIQGYEQYF.

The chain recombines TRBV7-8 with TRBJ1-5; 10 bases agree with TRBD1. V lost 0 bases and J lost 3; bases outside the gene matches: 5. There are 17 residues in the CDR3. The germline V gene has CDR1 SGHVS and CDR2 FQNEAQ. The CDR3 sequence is CASSLALTGGHNQPQHF. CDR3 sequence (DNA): TGTGCCAGCAGCTTAGCCTTGACAGGGGGCCACAATCAGCCCCAGCATTTT. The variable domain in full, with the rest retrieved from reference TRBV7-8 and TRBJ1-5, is GAGVSQSPRYKVAKRGQDVALRCDPISGHVSLFWYQQALGQGPEFLTYFQNEAQLDKSGLPSDRFFAERPEGSVSTLKIQRTQQEDSAVYLCASSLALTGGHNQPQHFGDGTRLSIL.

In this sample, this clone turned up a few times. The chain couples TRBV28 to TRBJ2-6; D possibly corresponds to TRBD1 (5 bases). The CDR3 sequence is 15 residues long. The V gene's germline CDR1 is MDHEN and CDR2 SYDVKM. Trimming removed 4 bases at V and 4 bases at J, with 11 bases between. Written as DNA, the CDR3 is TGTGCCAGCAGTTATACAGGCTCCGGGGCCAACGTCCTGACTTTC. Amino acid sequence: CASSYTGSGANVLTF.

In nucleotides, the CDR3 is TGTGCCAGCAGCTTAACTCAGGGGATTCTGTCCACCTTC. Its protein product is CASSLTQGILSTF. The J gene is TRBJ1-2, the V gene TRBV7-2; D may be TRBD1 (6 bases). This CDR3 comprises 13 residues. Germline CDR1 SGHTA, CDR2 FQGNSA. V lost 2 bases to trimming and J lost 13 bases, with 17 bases between them. Full variable domain (missing parts from reference TRBV7-2 and TRBJ1-2): GAGVSQSPSNKVTEKGKDVELRCDPISGHTALYWYRQSLGQGLEFLIYFQGNSAPDKSGLPSDRFSAERTGGSVSTLTIQRTQQEDSAVYLCASSLTQGILSTFGSGTRLTVV.

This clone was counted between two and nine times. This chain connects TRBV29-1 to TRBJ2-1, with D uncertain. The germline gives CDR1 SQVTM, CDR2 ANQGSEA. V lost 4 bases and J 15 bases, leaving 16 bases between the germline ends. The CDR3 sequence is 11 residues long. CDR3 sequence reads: CSVVDQNVPFF. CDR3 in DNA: TGCAGCGTTGTGGACCAAAACGTTCCGTTCTTC.

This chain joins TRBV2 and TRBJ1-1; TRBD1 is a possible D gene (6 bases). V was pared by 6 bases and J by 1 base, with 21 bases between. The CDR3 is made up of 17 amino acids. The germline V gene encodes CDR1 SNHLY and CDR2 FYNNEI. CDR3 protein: CASRQQGGTSKNTEAFF. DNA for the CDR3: TGTGCCAGCAGGCAACAGGGAGGGACTAGTAAGAACACTGAAGCTTTCTTT. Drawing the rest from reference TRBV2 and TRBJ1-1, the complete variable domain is EPEVTQTPSHQVTQMGQEVILRCVPISNHLYFYWYRQILGQKVEFLVSFYNNEISEKSEIFDDQFSVERPDGSNFTLKIRSTKLEDSAMYFCASRQQGGTSKNTEAFFGQGTRLTVV.

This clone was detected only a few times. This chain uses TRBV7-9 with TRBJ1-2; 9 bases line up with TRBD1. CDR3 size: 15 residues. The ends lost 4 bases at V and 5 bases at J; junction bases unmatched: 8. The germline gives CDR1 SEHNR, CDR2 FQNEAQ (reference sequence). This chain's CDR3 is CASSWAQGAWYGYTF. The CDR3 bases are TGTGCCAGCAGCTGGGCACAGGGGGCTTGGTATGGCTACACCTTC.

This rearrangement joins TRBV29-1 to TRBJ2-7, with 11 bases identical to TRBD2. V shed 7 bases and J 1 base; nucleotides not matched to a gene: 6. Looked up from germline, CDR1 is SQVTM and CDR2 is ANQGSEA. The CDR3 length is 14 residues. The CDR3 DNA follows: TGCAGCGCTAAGACTAGCGGGACTTCCTACGAGCAGTACTTC. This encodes CSAKTSGTSYEQYF.

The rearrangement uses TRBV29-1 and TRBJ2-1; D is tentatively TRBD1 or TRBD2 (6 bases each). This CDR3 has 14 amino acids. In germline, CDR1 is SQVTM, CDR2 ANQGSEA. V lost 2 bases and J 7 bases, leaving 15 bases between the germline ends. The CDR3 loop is CSVEFRGRWNEQFF. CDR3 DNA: TGCAGCGTTGAATTTCGGGGGCGATGGAATGAGCAGTTCTTC.

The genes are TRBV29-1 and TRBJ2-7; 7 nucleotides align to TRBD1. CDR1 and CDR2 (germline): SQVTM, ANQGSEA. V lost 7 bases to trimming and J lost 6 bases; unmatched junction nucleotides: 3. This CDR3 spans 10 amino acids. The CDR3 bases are TGCAGCGCGGGGACAGTCGAGCAGTACTTC. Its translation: CSAGTVEQYF.

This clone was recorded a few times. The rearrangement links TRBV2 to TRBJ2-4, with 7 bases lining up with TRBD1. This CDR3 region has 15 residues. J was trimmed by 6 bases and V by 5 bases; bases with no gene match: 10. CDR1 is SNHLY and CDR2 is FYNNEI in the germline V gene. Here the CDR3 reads CASSTPGTDINIQYF. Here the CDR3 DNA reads TGTGCCAGCAGTACTCCCGGGACAGATATAAACATTCAGTACTTC.

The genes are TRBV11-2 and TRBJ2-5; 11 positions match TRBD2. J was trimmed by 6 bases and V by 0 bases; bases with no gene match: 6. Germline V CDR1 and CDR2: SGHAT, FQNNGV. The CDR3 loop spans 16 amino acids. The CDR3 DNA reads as TGTGCCAGCAGCTTAGAACTAGCGGGAGTTTCACAGACCCAGTACTTC. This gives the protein CASSLELAGVSQTQYF.

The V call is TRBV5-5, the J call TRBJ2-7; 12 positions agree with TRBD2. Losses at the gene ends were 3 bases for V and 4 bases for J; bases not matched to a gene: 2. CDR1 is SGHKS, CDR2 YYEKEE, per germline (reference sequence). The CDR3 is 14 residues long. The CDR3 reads CASSSLAGGYEQYF. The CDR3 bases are TGTGCCAGCAGCTCACTAGCGGGAGGTTACGAGCAGTACTTC.

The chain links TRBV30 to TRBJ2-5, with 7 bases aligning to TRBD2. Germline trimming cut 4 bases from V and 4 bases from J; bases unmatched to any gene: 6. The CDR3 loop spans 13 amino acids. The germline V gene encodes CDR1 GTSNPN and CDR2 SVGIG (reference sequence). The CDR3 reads CAWNRDYTETQYF. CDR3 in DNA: TGTGCCTGGAACCGGGACTACACAGAGACCCAGTACTTC.

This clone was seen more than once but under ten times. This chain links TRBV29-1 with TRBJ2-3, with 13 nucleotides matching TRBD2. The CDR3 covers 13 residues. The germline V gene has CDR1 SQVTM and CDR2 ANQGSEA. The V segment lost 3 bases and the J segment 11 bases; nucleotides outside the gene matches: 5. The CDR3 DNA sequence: TGCAGCGTTGATGGGACTAGCGGGATGAGGCAGTATTTT. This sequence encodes CSVDGTSGMRQYF.

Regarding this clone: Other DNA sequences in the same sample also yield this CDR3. CDR3 sequence reads: CAWSVLYEQYF. The DNA of the CDR3 is TGTGCCTGGAGTGTACTCTACGAGCAGTACTTC. This rearrangement joins TRBV30 to TRBJ2-7; D not resolved. The CDR3 loop spans 11 amino acids. Germline CDR1 is GTSNPN and CDR2 is SVGIG (reference sequence). V was pared by 0 bases and J by 3 bases, with 3 bases between.

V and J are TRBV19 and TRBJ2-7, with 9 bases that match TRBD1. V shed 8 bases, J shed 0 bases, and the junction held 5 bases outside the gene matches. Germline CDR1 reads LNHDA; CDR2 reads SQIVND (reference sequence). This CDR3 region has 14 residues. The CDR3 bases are TGTGCCAGTGCTAGGGGACAGGGCTCCTACGAGCAGTACTTC. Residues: CASARGQGSYEQYF.

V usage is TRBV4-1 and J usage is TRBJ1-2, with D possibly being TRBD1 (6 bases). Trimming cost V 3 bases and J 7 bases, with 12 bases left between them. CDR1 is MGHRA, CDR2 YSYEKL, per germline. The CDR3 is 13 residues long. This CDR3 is CASSQRTESGYTF. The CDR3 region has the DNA TGCGCCAGCAGCCAGCGGACAGAGAGTGGCTACACCTTC.

The CDR3 region has the DNA TGCGCCAGCAGCCCTTGGACAGGGGGGTCTGGGGCCAACGTCCTGACTTTC. Its protein is CASSPWTGGSGANVLTF. The rearrangement links TRBV5-1 to TRBJ2-6; 10 bases match TRBD1. The CDR3 runs to 17 residues. CDR1 and CDR2 from the germline V gene are SGHRS and YFSETQ. V was pared by 4 bases and J by 1 base, with 5 bases of the junction left unmatched. The full variable domain, in which reference TRBV5-1 and TRBJ2-6 provide the parts outside the CDR3, is KAGVTQTPRYLIKTRGQQVTLSCSPISGHRSVSWYQQTPGQGLQFLFEYFSETQRNKGNFPGRFSGRQFSNSRSEMNVSTLELGDSALYLCASSPWTGGSGANVLTFGAGSRLTVL.

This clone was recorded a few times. CDR3 DNA: TGTGCCAGCAGCTTAGCGGGAGGGACCGGGGAGCTGTTTTTT. The encoded protein is CASSLAGGTGELFF. The chain carries TRBV7-2 and TRBJ2-2; 7 bases map to TRBD2. This CDR3 is built from 14 residues. Germline CDR1 reads SGHTA; CDR2 reads FQGNSA. The V segment lost 0 bases and the J segment 5 bases; nucleotides outside the gene matches: 0.

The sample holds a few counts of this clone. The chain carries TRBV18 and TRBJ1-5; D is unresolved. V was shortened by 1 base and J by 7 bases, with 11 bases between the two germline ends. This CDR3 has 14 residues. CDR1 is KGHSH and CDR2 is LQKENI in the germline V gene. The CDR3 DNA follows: TGTGCCAGCTCACCACGAGAGAAGCGGCAGCCCCAGCATTTT. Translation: CASSPREKRQPQHF. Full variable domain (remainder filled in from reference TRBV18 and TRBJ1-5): NAGVMQNPRHLVRRRGQEARLRCSPMKGHSHVYWYRQLPEEGLKFMVYLQKENIIDESGMPKERFSAEFPKEGPSILRIQQVVRGDSAAYFCASSPREKRQPQHFGDGTRLSIL.

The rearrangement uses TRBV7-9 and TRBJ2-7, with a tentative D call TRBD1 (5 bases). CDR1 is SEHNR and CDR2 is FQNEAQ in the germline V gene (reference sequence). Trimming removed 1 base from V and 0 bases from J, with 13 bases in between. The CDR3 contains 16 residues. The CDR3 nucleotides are TGTGCCAGCAGCTTAGTAGGGGTCGGAAGCTCCTACGAGCAGTACTTC. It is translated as CASSLVGVGSSYEQYF.

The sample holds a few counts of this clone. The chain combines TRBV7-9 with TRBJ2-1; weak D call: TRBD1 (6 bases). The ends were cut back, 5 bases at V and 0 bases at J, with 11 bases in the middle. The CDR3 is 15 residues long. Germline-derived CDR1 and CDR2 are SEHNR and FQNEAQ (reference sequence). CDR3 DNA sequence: TGTGCCAGCAGCCGACAGGAAAGCTCCTACAATGAGCAGTTCTTC. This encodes CASSRQESSYNEQFF.

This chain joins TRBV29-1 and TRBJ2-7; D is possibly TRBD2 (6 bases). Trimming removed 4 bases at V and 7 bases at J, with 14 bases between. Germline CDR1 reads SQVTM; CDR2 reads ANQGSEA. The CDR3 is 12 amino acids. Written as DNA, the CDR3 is TGCAGCGTTGGTGTCCTTGGGGGGGAGCAGTACTTC. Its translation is CSVGVLGGEQYF.

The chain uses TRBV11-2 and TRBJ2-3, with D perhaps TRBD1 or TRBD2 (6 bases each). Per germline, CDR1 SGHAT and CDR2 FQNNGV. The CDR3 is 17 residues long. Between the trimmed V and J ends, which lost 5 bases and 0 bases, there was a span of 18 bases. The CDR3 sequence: CASSLGFGGPSTDTQYF. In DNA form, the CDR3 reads TGTGCCAGCAGCCTAGGGTTTGGGGGGCCTAGCACAGATACGCAGTATTTT.